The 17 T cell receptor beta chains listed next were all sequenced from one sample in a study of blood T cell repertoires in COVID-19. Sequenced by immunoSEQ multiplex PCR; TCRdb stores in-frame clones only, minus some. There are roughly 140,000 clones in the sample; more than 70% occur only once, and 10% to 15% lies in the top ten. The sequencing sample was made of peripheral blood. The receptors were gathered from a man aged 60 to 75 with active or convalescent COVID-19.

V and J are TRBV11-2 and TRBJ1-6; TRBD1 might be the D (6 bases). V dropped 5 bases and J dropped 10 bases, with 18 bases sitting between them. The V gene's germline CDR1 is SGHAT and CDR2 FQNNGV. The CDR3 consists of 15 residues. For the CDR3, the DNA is TGTGCCAGCAGCCTCACACTGACAGGATCGTCACCCCTCCACTTT. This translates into CASSLTLTGSSPLHF.

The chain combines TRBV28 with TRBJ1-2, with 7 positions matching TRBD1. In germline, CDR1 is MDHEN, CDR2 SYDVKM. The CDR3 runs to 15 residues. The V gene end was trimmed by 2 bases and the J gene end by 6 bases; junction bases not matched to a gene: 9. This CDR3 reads CASSLGDRAGNGYTF. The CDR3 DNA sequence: TGTGCCAGCAGTTTAGGCGACAGGGCGGGGAATGGCTACACCTTC.

CDR3 coding DNA: TGTGCCAGCAGCGTAGATTGGGGACTAGCGGGAGGGGATACGCAGTATTTT. This encodes CASSVDWGLAGGDTQYF. The chain carries TRBV9 and TRBJ2-3, with 16 bases identical to TRBD2. This CDR3 contains 17 residues. Germline loops: CDR1 SGDLS, CDR2 YYNGEE. V lost 0 bases and J lost 6; bases outside the gene matches: 4.

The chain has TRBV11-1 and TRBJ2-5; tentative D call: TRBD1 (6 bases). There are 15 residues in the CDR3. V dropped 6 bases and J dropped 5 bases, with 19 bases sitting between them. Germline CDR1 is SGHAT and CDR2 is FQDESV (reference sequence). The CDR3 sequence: CASRLTGVWRETQYF. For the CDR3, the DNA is TGTGCCAGCAGGCTGACAGGTGTATGGAGGGAGACCCAGTACTTC.

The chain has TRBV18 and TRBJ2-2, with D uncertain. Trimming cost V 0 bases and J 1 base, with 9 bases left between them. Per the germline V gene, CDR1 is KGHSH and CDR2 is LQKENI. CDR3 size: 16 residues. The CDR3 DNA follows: TGTGCCAGCTCACCACCCGTAACTCAGAACACCGGGGAGCTGTTTTTT. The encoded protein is CASSPPVTQNTGELFF.

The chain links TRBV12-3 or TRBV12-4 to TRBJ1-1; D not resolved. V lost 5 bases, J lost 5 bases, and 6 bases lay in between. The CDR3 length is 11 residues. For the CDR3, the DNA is TGTGCCAGCAGTGTGCGAACTGAAGCTTTCTTT. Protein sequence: CASSVRTEAFF.

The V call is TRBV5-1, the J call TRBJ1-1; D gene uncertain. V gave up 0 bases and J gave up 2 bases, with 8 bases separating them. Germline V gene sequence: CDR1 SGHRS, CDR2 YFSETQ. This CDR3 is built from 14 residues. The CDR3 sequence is CASSLDSSNTEAFF. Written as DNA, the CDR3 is TGCGCCAGCAGCTTGGACAGTTCCAACACTGAAGCTTTCTTT.

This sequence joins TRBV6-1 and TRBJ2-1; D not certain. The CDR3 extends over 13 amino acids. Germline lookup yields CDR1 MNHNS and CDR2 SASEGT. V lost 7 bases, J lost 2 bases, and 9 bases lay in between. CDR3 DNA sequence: TGTGCCAGCACCCTTTCTCCCTACAATGAGCAGTTCTTC. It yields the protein CASTLSPYNEQFF.

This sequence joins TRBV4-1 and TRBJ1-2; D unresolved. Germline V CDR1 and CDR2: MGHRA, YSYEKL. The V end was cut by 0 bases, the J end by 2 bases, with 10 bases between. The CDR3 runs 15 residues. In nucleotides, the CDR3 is TGCGCCAGCAGCCAAGATCGAGGAGTGAACTATGGCTACACCTTC. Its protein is CASSQDRGVNYGYTF.

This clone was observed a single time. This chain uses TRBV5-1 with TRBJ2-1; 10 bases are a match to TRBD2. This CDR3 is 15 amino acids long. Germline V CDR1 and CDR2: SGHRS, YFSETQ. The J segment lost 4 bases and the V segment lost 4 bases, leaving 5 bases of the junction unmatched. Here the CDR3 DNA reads TGCGCCAGCAGCGTCACTAGCGGGACTTACAATGAGCAGTTCTTC. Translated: CASSVTSGTYNEQFF.

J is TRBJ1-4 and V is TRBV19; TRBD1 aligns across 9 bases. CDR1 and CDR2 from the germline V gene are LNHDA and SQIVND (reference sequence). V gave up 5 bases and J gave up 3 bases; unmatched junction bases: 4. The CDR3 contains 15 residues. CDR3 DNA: TGTGCCAGTAGTCCCACAGGGGGCTCTAATGAAAAACTGTTTTTT. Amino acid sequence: CASSPTGGSNEKLFF.

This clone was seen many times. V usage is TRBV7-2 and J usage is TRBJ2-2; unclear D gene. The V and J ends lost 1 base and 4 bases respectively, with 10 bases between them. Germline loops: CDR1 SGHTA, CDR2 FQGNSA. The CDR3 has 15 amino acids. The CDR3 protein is CASSLVSFLTGELFF. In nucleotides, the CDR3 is TGTGCCAGCAGCTTAGTTTCCTTTCTCACCGGGGAGCTGTTTTTT. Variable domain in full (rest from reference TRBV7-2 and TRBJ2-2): GAGVSQSPSNKVTEKGKDVELRCDPISGHTALYWYRQSLGQGLEFLIYFQGNSAPDKSGLPSDRFSAERTGGSVSTLTIQRTQQEDSAVYLCASSLVSFLTGELFFGEGSRLTVL.

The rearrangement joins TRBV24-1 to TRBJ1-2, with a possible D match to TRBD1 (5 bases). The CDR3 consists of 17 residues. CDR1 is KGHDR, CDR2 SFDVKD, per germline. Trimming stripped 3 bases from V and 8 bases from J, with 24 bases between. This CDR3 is CATSDAKLRGPGRGYTF. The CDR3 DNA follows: TGTGCCACCAGTGATGCCAAGTTGCGGGGCCCCGGTAGAGGCTACACCTTC.

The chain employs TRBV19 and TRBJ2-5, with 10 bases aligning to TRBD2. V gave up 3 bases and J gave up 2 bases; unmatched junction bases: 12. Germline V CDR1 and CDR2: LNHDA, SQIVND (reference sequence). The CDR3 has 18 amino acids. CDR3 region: CASSMRYQAGGIQETQYF. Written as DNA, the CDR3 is TGTGCCAGTAGTATGAGGTATCAAGCGGGAGGGATTCAAGAGACCCAGTACTTC.

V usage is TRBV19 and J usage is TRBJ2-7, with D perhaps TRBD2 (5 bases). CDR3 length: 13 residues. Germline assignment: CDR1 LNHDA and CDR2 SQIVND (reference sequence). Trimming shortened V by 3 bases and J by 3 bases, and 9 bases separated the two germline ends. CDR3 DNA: TGTGCCAGTAGTATTAACGGAGGCTACGAGCAGTACTTC. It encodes CASSINGGYEQYF.

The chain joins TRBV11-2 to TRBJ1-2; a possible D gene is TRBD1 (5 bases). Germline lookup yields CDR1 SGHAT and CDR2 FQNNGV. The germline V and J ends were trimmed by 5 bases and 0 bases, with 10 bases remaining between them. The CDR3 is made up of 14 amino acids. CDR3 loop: CASSLTTANYGYTF. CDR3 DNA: TGTGCCAGCAGCCTCACGACAGCTAACTATGGCTACACCTTC.

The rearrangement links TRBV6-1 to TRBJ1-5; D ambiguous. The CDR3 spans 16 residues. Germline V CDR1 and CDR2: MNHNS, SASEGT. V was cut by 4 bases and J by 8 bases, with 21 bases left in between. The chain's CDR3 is CASSVGPDGLIKPQHF. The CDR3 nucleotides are TGTGCCAGCAGTGTTGGGCCTGATGGGTTAATAAAGCCCCAGCATTTT.